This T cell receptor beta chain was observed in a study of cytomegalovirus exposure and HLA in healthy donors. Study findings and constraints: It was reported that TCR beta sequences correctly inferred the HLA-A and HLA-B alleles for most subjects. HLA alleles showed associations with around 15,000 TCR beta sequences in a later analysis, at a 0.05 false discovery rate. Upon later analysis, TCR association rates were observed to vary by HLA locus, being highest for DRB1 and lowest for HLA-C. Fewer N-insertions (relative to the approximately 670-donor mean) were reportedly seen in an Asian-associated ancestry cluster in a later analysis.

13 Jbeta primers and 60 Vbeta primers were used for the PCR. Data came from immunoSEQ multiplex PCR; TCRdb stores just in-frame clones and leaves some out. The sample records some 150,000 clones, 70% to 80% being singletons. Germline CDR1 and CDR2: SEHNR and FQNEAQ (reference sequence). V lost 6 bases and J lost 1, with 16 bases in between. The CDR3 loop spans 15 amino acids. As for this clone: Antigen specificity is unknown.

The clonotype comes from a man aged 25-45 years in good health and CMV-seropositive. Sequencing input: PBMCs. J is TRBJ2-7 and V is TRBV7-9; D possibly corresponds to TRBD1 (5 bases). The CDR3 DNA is TGTGCCAGCAGTCCTGACAGTGTACGGTCCTACGAGCAGTACTTC. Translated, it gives CASSPDSVRSYEQYF.